This T cell receptor beta chain was identified in a study of OX40 agonist ivuxolimab in advanced cancers. Study conclusions and caveats: The mean number of expanded clones was higher in CD8+ T cells than in CD4+. Antigens targeted by the expanded peripheral T cells were not determined.

Repertoires were generated with immunoSEQ multiplex PCR, while TCRdb's copy carries only in-frame clones and drops some. Of more than 45,000 clones in the sample, 70% to 90% were seen once. A word on this clone: Its matching antigen is unknown.

This receptor was identified in an adult with an advanced solid tumor such as melanoma, head and neck, liver or kidney cancer. Sequencing used CD4+ or CD8+ T cells sorted from blood, obtained in a trial of the OX40 agonist ivuxolimab.

CDR3 residues: CASSFSASGVEETQYF. The CDR3 nucleotides are TGTGCCAGCAGCTTCTCGGCGAGCGGGGTTGAAGAGACCCAGTACTTC. The gene calls are TRBV7-9 and TRBJ2-5, with 7 bases lining up with TRBD2. J was trimmed by 3 bases and V by 3 bases; bases with no gene match: 10. In germline, CDR1 is SEHNR, CDR2 FQNEAQ (reference sequence). CDR3 length: 16 residues.